Shown below are 20 T cell receptor beta chains from a single sample sequenced in a study of PD-L1 blockade in urothelial cancer. Some clones are missing from TCRdb's copy, which holds only in-frame ones; the method was immunoSEQ multiplex PCR. The sample records tens of thousands of clones, roughly four fifths being singletons. Specimen: PBMCs, collected around atezolizumab (anti-PD-L1) treatment. These receptors came from a man aged 65 to 85 with urothelial cancer.

This chain joins TRBV19 and TRBJ1-2, with no clear D. The CDR3 covers 15 residues. Looked up from germline, CDR1 is LNHDA and CDR2 is SQIVND (reference sequence). V was cut by 9 bases and J by 0 bases, with 17 bases left in between. Here the CDR3 reads CASRYQTPSNYGYTF. The DNA for the CDR3 is TGTGCCAGCCGATACCAGACACCGTCTAACTATGGCTACACCTTC. Drawing the rest from reference TRBV19 and TRBJ1-2, the complete variable domain is DGGITQSPKYLFRKEGQNVTLSCEQNLNHDAMYWYRQDPGQGLRLIYYSQIVNDFQKGDIAEGYSVSREKKESFPLTVTSAQKNPTAFYLCASRYQTPSNYGYTFGSGTRLTVV.

The V and J genes are TRBV7-2 and TRBJ2-2; D is undetermined. CDR1 and CDR2 (germline): SGHTA, FQGNSA. V was clipped by 1 base and J by 7 bases, with 7 bases between them. CDR3 size: 13 residues. CDR3 region: CASSLVRVGELFF. The CDR3 coding sequence is TGTGCCAGCAGCTTAGTACGGGTCGGGGAGCTGTTTTTT.

This chain joins TRBV5-6 and TRBJ2-5, with a weak D call TRBD2 (7 bases). Trimming pared 1 base from V and 0 bases from J, leaving 13 bases between. The germline V gene encodes CDR1 SGHDT and CDR2 YYEEEE. The length of the CDR3 is 16 residues. The DNA for the CDR3 is TGTGCCAGCAGCTTGTTGGGGGGGGGCCACCAAGAGACCCAGTACTTC. It translates to CASSLLGGGHQETQYF.

The chain has TRBV19 and TRBJ1-2; D perhaps matches TRBD1 (6 bases). Germline V gene data show CDR1 as LNHDA and CDR2 as SQIVND (reference sequence). The CDR3 runs 14 residues. With 6 bases removed from V and 3 bases from J, the gap between germline ends came to 14 bases. CDR3 coding DNA: TGTGCCAGTAGCTCAACTGGACAGCACTATGGCTACACCTTC. Protein product: CASSSTGQHYGYTF.

V and J are TRBV7-3 and TRBJ2-7, with 7 bases fitting TRBD1. Germline-derived CDR1 and CDR2 are SGHTA and FQGTGA. V was clipped by 5 bases and J by 10 bases; unmatched bases: 14. This CDR3 comprises 14 residues. CDR3 in amino acids: CASSPSGTVSQQYF. CDR3 DNA sequence: TGTGCCAGCAGCCCTTCCGGGACAGTCTCTCAACAGTACTTC.

The CDR3 protein is CASSPFFQGGDTQYF. The CDR3 DNA sequence: TGCGCCAGCAGTCCCTTTTTCCAAGGGGGAGATACGCAGTATTTT. The chain has TRBV5-1 and TRBJ2-3; TRBD1 might be the D (6 bases). V dropped 5 bases and J dropped 5 bases, with 18 bases sitting between them. This CDR3 comprises 15 residues. The germline gives CDR1 SGHRS, CDR2 YFSETQ.

V and J are TRBV6-5 and TRBJ1-1; D gene ambiguous. CDR3 length equals 14 residues. Trimming pared 7 bases from V and 4 bases from J, leaving 16 bases between. The germline V gene encodes CDR1 MNHEY and CDR2 SVGAGI. In DNA, the CDR3 is TGTGCCAGCACCGCTAGAAATATGGGCACTGAAGCTTTCTTT. As protein: CASTARNMGTEAFF.

The J gene is TRBJ2-2, the V gene TRBV19; 11 nucleotides align to TRBD2. Germline CDR1 reads LNHDA; CDR2 reads SQIVND (reference sequence). The CDR3 has 16 residues. Trimming at V came to 6 bases and at J to 2 bases, leaving 5 bases not matched to a gene. CDR3 loop: CASRDSGRANTGELFF. DNA of the CDR3: TGTGCCAGTAGAGATAGCGGGAGGGCCAACACCGGGGAGCTGTTTTTT.

This clone was detected ten times or more. This chain links TRBV20-1 with TRBJ1-2, with a weak D call TRBD1 (5 bases). Germline V CDR1 and CDR2: DFQATT, SNEGSKA (reference sequence). The CDR3 runs to 10 residues. CDR3 residues: CGWGENGYTF. CDR3 DNA: TGCGGGTGGGGGGAAAATGGCTACACCTTC.

The rearrangement uses TRBV6-6 and TRBJ1-5; D may be TRBD1 (6 bases). CDR3 length: 13 amino acids. Germline V lookup: CDR1 MNHNY, CDR2 SVGAGI (reference sequence). The V end was cut by 4 bases, the J end by 6 bases, with 10 bases between. CDR3 coding DNA: TGTGCCAGCAGTTCGACAGGCAGTCAGCCCCAGCATTTT. Protein: CASSSTGSQPQHF.

The chain employs TRBV28 and TRBJ2-7; 7 nucleotides match TRBD2. The length of the CDR3 is 15 residues. Unmatched junction bases numbered 9, after V lost 4 bases and J lost 3 bases. Per germline, CDR1 MDHEN and CDR2 SYDVKM. The CDR3 DNA sequence: TGTGCCAGCAGTTCGGGGGGTGATGGGGGCTACGAGCAGTACTTC. Its protein is CASSSGGDGGYEQYF. The full variable domain, rest sourced from reference TRBV28 and TRBJ2-7, is DVKVTQSSRYLVKRTGEKVFLECVQDMDHENMFWYRQDPGLGLRLIYFSYDVKMKEKGDIPEGYSVSREKKERFSLILESASTNQTSMYLCASSSGGDGGYEQYFGPGTRLTVT.

The gene calls are TRBV25-1 and TRBJ2-5, with D perhaps matching TRBD2 (5 bases). This CDR3 contains 14 residues. The V end lost 1 base, the J end lost 4 bases, and 10 bases lay between the germline ends. CDR1 and CDR2 from the germline V gene are MGHDK and SYGVNS. The CDR3 region is CASSELVGGETQYF. CDR3 coding DNA: TGTGCCAGCAGTGAATTAGTAGGAGGAGAGACCCAGTACTTC. Together with reference TRBV25-1 and TRBJ2-5, the CDR3 gives the full variable domain: EADIYQTPRYLVIGTGKKITLECSQTMGHDKMYWYQQDPGMELHLIHYSYGVNSTEKGDLSSESTVSRIRTEHFPLTLESARPSHTSQYLCASSELVGGETQYFGPGTRLLVL.

This chain joins TRBV6-5 and TRBJ1-3, with D perhaps TRBD1 (6 bases). CDR1 and CDR2 from the germline V gene are MNHEY and SVGAGI. The V gene lost 6 bases and the J gene lost 2 bases, with 14 bases spanning the gap. This CDR3 has 15 amino acids. The CDR3 loop is CASSGRGGPGNTIYF. Here the CDR3 DNA reads TGTGCCAGCAGCGGACGGGGGGGGCCTGGAAACACCATATATTTT.

The chain joins TRBV15 to TRBJ2-1; 9 bases fit TRBD2. The CDR3 is made up of 15 amino acids. V lost 6 bases to trimming and J lost 6 bases; unmatched junction nucleotides: 9. CDR1 and CDR2 (germline): LNHNV, YYDKDF (reference sequence). For the CDR3, the DNA is TGTGCCACCAGTTTCATAGCGGGAGTACGCAATGAGCAGTTCTTC. Protein sequence: CATSFIAGVRNEQFF.

The chain has TRBV7-9 and TRBJ1-2; tentative D call: TRBD1 (6 bases). The CDR3 is 13 amino acids. The germline V gene has CDR1 SEHNR and CDR2 FQNEAQ (reference sequence). V was cut by 5 bases and J by 4 bases, with 11 bases left in between. CDR3 protein: CASSLRTAYGYTF. The CDR3, as DNA: TGTGCCAGCAGCCTACGGACAGCCTATGGCTACACCTTC.

This chain links TRBV7-2 with TRBJ2-5; 8 bases match TRBD1. The V and J ends lost 1 base and 5 bases, in that order; junction bases with no gene match: 9. CDR1 SGHTA and CDR2 FQGNSA come from the germline V gene. The CDR3 is 16 residues long. CDR3 sequence: CASSLDFVTGVETQYF. The DNA of the CDR3 is TGTGCCAGCAGCTTAGATTTCGTGACAGGGGTTGAGACCCAGTACTTC.

This chain connects TRBV6-1 to TRBJ2-7; maybe TRBD1 (5 bases). The CDR3 totals 15 residues. Germline V gene data show CDR1 as MNHNS and CDR2 as SASEGT. Deletions cut 2 bases from V and 3 bases from J, with 14 bases between. Here the CDR3 reads CASSERQGQVYEQYF. The DNA for the CDR3 is TGTGCCAGCAGTGAACGGCAGGGTCAGGTCTACGAGCAGTACTTC.

The V call is TRBV7-2, the J call TRBJ2-2; 10 bases map to TRBD2. Germline V gene data show CDR1 as SGHTA and CDR2 as FQGNSA. V lost 1 base to trimming and J lost 4 bases; unmatched junction nucleotides: 3. The CDR3 runs to 16 residues. The CDR3 nucleotides are TGTGCCAGCAGCTTAGTAGCGGGAGGAATCACCGGGGAGCTGTTTTTT. Translation gives CASSLVAGGITGELFF.

Only a few counts were recorded for this clone. V gene TRBV5-1 combines with J gene TRBJ1-1, with 9 positions matching TRBD1. This CDR3 has 14 amino acids. Looked up from germline, CDR1 is SGHRS and CDR2 is YFSETQ. V trimming: 3 bases; J trimming: 5 bases; junction bases outside the gene matches: 5. The CDR3 sequence: CASSYDRGNTEAFF. CDR3 nucleotides: TGCGCCAGCAGCTATGACAGGGGGAATACTGAAGCTTTCTTT.

This rearrangement joins TRBV28 to TRBJ1-2, with D possibly TRBD1 on 6 matching bases. Per germline, CDR1 MDHEN and CDR2 SYDVKM. V was pared by 4 bases and J by 2 bases, with 11 bases between. The CDR3 runs to 14 residues. CDR3 in DNA: TGTGCCAGCAGTTCTCCAGGGACAAACTATGGCTACACCTTC. This sequence encodes CASSSPGTNYGYTF.